These T cell receptor beta chains were read from a single sample in a study of blood T cells in healthy people across ages. MiXCR, run by TCRdb on the 5' RACE reads, gives a single entry per CDR3 protein. The sample yields roughly 930,000 distinct CDR3 sequences, around 49% seen once. The sample was blood. The receptor set was obtained from a young man in good health. Both conserved end residues are part of each CDR3. A D gene is named only where the DNA matches it firmly. Part of the rows lack a size; the others show once, few, many or a class for expanded clones.

TRBV28	.	13	TRBJ2-3	few	CASSSPLPDTQYF	TGTGCCAGCAGTTCCCCGCTCCCCGATACGCAGTATTTT
TRBV6-5	TRBD2	17	TRBJ2-3	.	CASNSGTSGGATDTQYF	TGTGCCAGCAATTCCGGGACTAGCGGGGGGGCCACAGATACGCAGTATTTT
TRBV20-1	TRBD1	14	TRBJ2-1	.	CSASWDRGWVEQFF	TGCAGTGCTAGTTGGGACAGGGGTTGGGTTGAGCAGTTCTTC
TRBV9	.	16	TRBJ2-1	.	CASSEGKNSFYNEQFF	TGTGCCAGCAGCGAGGGTAAAAACAGCTTCTACAATGAGCAGTTCTTC
TRBV9	TRBD1	15	TRBJ1-1	.	CASSVVGTGGTEAFF	TGTGCCAGCAGCGTAGTAGGTACAGGGGGCACTGAAGCTTTCTTT
TRBV6-5	TRBD2	16	TRBJ2-1	.	CASSYVGGGAYNEQFF	TGTGCCAGCAGTTACGTTGGCGGGGGGGCCTACAATGAGCAGTTCTTC
TRBV2	TRBD1	15	TRBJ2-3	.	CASRFEGAITGTQYF	TGTGCCAGCAGGTTTGAGGGGGCTATCACAGGTACGCAGTATTTT
TRBV6-1	.	14	TRBJ1-4	.	CASSDEGTNEKLFF	TGTGCCAGCAGTGATGAAGGGACTAATGAAAAACTGTTTTTT
TRBV28	TRBD1	15	TRBJ2-1	.	CASSLIQGLNNEQFF	TGTGCCAGCAGTTTAATACAGGGGTTGAATAATGAGCAGTTCTTC
TRBV20-1	.	15	TRBJ2-7	.	CSARRPQGRGYEQYF	TGCAGTGCTAGAAGGCCTCAGGGGCGCGGATACGAGCAGTACTTC
TRBV4-1	.	15	TRBJ2-1	.	CASSQGEDRYNEQFF	TGCGCCAGCAGCCAAGGGGAAGATCGATACAATGAGCAGTTCTTC